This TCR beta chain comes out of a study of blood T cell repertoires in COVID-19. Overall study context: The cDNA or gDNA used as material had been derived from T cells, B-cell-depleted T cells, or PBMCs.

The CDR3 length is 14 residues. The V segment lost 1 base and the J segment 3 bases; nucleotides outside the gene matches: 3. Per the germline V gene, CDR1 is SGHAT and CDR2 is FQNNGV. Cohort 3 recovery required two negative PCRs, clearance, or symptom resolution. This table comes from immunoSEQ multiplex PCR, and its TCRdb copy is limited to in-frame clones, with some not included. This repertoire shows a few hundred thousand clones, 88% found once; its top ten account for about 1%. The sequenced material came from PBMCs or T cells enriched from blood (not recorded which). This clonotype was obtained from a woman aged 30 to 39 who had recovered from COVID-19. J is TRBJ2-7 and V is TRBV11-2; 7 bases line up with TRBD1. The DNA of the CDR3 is TGTGCCAGCAGCTTAGGACAGGGTCGCTACGAGCAGTACTTC. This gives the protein CASSLGQGRYEQYF. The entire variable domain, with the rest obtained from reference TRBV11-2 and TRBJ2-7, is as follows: EAGVAQSPRYKIIEKRQSVAFWCNPISGHATLYWYQQILGQGPKLLIQFQNNGVVDDSQLPKDRFSAERLKGVDSTLKIQPAKLEDSAVYLCASSLGQGRYEQYFGPGTRLTVT.